This entry lists 14 T cell receptor beta chains sequenced from one sample in a study of human T cells and chemical hapten exposure. Time point in this sample: patch test 1, 2 weeks after DPC sensitization. Treatment: therapeutic diphenylcyclopropenone sensitization with weekly scalp DPC. TCRdb reprocessed the RACE reads with MiXCR, giving one entry per CDR3 protein. The table lists roughly 45,000 distinct CDR3 sequences, 9.3% of them singletons. The sequencing used whole blood, collected in connection with sensitization to the hapten diphenylcyclopropenone (DPC). The receptors derive from a woman between 45 and 60 years old with alopecia areata. Some clones in this sample may be carry-over from other donors' samples.

The sample holds many counts of this clonotype. The chain has TRBV4-3 and TRBJ2-7, with TRBD1 matching over 8 bases. There are 16 residues in the CDR3. Unmatched junction bases numbered 9, after V lost 1 base and J lost 4 bases. Germline assignment: CDR1 LGHNA and CDR2 YSLEER. The CDR3 protein is CASSQAPRTGRYEQYF. CDR3 DNA: TGCGCCAGCAGCCAAGCTCCGCGGACAGGGAGATACGAGCAGTACTTC.

J is TRBJ1-6 and V is TRBV5-1; D gene uncertain. V was trimmed by 4 bases and J by 7 bases, leaving 6 bases between them. The CDR3 is 12 amino acids. Germline-derived CDR1 and CDR2 are SGHRS and YFSETQ. In DNA, the CDR3 is TGCGCCAGCAGCAACCCCAATTCACCCCTCCACTTT. The encoded protein is CASSNPNSPLHF.

The chain links TRBV11-2 to TRBJ2-7, with 8 bases identical to TRBD1. Germline loops: CDR1 SGHAT, CDR2 FQNNGV. CDR3 length: 12 residues. J lost 4 bases, V lost 8 bases, and 4 bases had no gene match. The CDR3 spells CASVRTGYEQYF. CDR3 nucleotides: TGTGCCAGCGTACGGACAGGGTACGAGCAGTACTTC.

The chain recombines TRBV6-5 with TRBJ2-1; D possibly corresponds to TRBD2 (6 bases). V was clipped by 6 bases and J by 6 bases, with 15 bases between them. The CDR3 length is 14 residues. Germline V lookup: CDR1 MNHEY, CDR2 SVGAGI. In nucleotides, the CDR3 is TGTGCCAGCAGCCCGGGAGTATTACGCAATGAGCAGTTCTTC. Protein: CASSPGVLRNEQFF.

This clonotype showed up many times. The genes are TRBV9 and TRBJ2-1, with TRBD2 identical over 10 bases. This CDR3 has 15 amino acids. CDR1 is SGDLS and CDR2 is YYNGEE in the germline V gene. Unmatched junction bases numbered 3, after V lost 0 bases and J lost 6 bases. In nucleotides, the CDR3 is TGTGCCAGCAGCGTAGTGGCTAGCGGGAGCAATGAGCAGTTCTTC. Translated: CASSVVASGSNEQFF.

In its sample, this clonotype was seen many times. The V and J genes are TRBV20-1 and TRBJ1-1; 7 bases fit TRBD1. Germline V gene lookup returns CDR1 DFQATT and CDR2 SNEGSKA (reference sequence). The length of the CDR3 is 14 residues. Trimming removed 3 bases from V and 3 bases from J; junction bases left unmatched: 7. Here the CDR3 reads CSAREQGPDTEAFF. The CDR3 bases are TGCAGTGCTAGGGAACAGGGGCCGGACACTGAAGCTTTCTTT.

This clonotype occurred a few times. This rearrangement joins TRBV27 to TRBJ1-2, with 10 bases lining up with TRBD1. Germline V gives CDR1 MNHEY, CDR2 SMNVEV (reference sequence). The CDR3 runs 14 residues. With V trimmed by 5 bases and J by 2 bases, 2 bases remained unmatched. The CDR3 sequence: CASSPGQGNYGYTF. The CDR3 DNA follows: TGTGCCAGCAGTCCGGGACAGGGGAACTATGGCTACACCTTC.

This clonotype was detected many times. The rearrangement links TRBV11-2 to TRBJ2-7, with 9 bases matching TRBD2. V was clipped by 5 bases and J by 2 bases; unmatched bases: 7. The germline CDR1 and CDR2 sequences are SGHAT and FQNNGV. This CDR3 is 15 amino acids long. CDR3 bases: TGTGCCAGCAGCCGAACGGGACTAGCCGCCTACGAGCAGTACTTC. It translates to CASSRTGLAAYEQYF.

The chain links TRBV15 to TRBJ2-1; 7 nucleotides match TRBD2. V shed 1 base, J shed 10 bases, and the junction held 4 bases outside the gene matches. The CDR3 covers 13 residues. CDR1 is LNHNV, CDR2 YYDKDF, per germline (reference sequence). CDR3 nucleotide sequence: TGTGCCACCAGCAGAGCTTTTAGCGGGGAGCAGTTCTTC. Its protein is CATSRAFSGEQFF.

The rearrangement joins TRBV20-1 to TRBJ2-4, with a weak D call TRBD2 (5 bases). The CDR3 totals 14 residues. V lost 0 bases and J 3 bases, leaving 9 bases between the germline ends. Germline V gives CDR1 DFQATT, CDR2 SNEGSKA (reference sequence). The CDR3 sequence is CSARDSALKNIQYF. Here the CDR3 DNA reads TGCAGTGCTAGAGATAGCGCCCTCAAAAACATTCAGTACTTC.

This clonotype was picked up many times. The gene calls are TRBV12-3 or TRBV12-4 and TRBJ2-1, with 14 bases identical to TRBD2. J was trimmed by 7 bases and V by 6 bases; bases with no gene match: 5. The CDR3 spans 15 residues. The CDR3 loop reads CASSPGTSGGNEQFF. Here the CDR3 DNA reads TGTGCCAGCAGCCCCGGGACTAGCGGGGGTAATGAGCAGTTCTTC.

In its sample, this clonotype was seen many times. The chain employs TRBV12-3 or TRBV12-4 and TRBJ1-3, with TRBD1 identical over 9 bases. V shed 5 bases, J shed 0 bases, and the junction held 5 bases outside the gene matches. This CDR3 has 16 amino acids. The CDR3 DNA reads as TGTGCCAGCAGTGACCCGGGACAGGGCTCTGGAAACACCATATATTTT. It codes for CASSDPGQGSGNTIYF.

This clonotype was detected many times. The V call is TRBV20-1, the J call TRBJ2-7; maybe TRBD1 (6 bases). The CDR3 has 15 residues. V was pared by 0 bases and J by 2 bases, with 14 bases between. Germline V CDR1 and CDR2: DFQATT, SNEGSKA (reference sequence). CDR3 nucleotide sequence: TGCAGTGCTAGAGACCCCAGAGGACAGACCTACGAGCAGTACTTC. It encodes CSARDPRGQTYEQYF.

This clonotype showed up just a few times. The CDR3 sequence: CASSFGINQPQHF. The CDR3 DNA reads as TGTGCCAGCAGTTTTGGGATCAATCAGCCCCAGCATTTT. The chain carries TRBV12-3 or TRBV12-4 and TRBJ1-5; no reliable D call. The germline V and J ends were trimmed by 3 bases and 3 bases, with 6 bases remaining between them. CDR3 length: 13 residues.